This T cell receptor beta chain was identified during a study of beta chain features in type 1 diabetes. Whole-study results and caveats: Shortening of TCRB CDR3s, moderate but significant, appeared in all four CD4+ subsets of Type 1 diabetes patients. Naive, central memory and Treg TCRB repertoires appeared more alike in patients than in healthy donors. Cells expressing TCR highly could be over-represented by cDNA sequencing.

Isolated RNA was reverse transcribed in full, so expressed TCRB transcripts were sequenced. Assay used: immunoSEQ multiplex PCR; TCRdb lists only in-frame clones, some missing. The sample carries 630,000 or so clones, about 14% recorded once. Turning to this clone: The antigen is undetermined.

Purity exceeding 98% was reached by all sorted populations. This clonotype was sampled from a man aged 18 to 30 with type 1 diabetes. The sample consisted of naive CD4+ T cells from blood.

The CDR3 region is CASSLTGTEETQYF. For the CDR3, the DNA is TGTGCCAGCAGCTTAACAGGGACTGAAGAGACCCAGTACTTC. J is TRBJ2-5 and V is TRBV7-2; possibly TRBD1 or TRBD2 for D (6 bases each). Per the germline V gene, CDR1 is SGHTA and CDR2 is FQGNSA. The CDR3 has 14 amino acids. V lost 2 bases and J 3 bases, leaving 10 bases between the germline ends.